The 12 T cell receptor beta chains below come from one sample, sequenced in a study of T-cell memory formation after mild COVID-19. A single record per CDR3 protein comes from TCRdb applying MiXCR to the 5' RACE reads. Found here are under 550,000 distinct CDR3 sequences, approximately 19% of them singletons; the top ten hold around a fifth. Sequenced input: PBMCs or a T cell subset sorted from them (not recorded which). These TCRs come from a man aged 18 to 30 who had mild COVID-19 (a few samples of this study predate the infection). Cell type and time point are not known.

This clonotype has only a few counts. The DNA of the CDR3 is TGTGCCAGCAGTGAAATCGGTGCTGGGGGGAACACCGGGGAGCTGTTTTTT. This gives the protein CASSEIGAGGNTGELFF. V is TRBV2 and J is TRBJ2-2; D is tentatively TRBD1 or TRBD2 (5 bases each). The CDR3 consists of 17 residues. V was clipped by 2 bases and J by 1 base, with 14 bases between them. Germline V gene sequence: CDR1 SNHLY, CDR2 FYNNEI.

The V call is TRBV7-3, the J call TRBJ2-1, with D perhaps matching TRBD2 (7 bases). Between the trimmed V and J ends, which lost 1 base and 9 bases, there was a span of 22 bases. Germline CDR1 SGHTA, CDR2 FQGTGA. This CDR3 spans 17 amino acids. The CDR3 sequence is CASSLSELAGATGEQFF. The CDR3 bases are TGTGCCAGCAGCTTAAGTGAGTTGGCGGGGGCGACGGGTGAGCAGTTCTTC. Complete variable domain (other parts from reference TRBV7-3 and TRBJ2-1): GAGVSQTPSNKVTEKGKYVELRCDPISGHTALYWYRQSLGQGPEFLIYFQGTGAADDSGLPNDRFFAVRPEGSVSTLKIQRTERGDSAVYLCASSLSELAGATGEQFFGPGTRLTVL.

The table lists this clonotype with a few counts. The chain has TRBV12-3 or TRBV12-4 and TRBJ2-7, with TRBD2 matching 10 bases. J was trimmed by 2 bases and V by 4 bases; bases with no gene match: 8. This CDR3 comprises 16 residues. The CDR3 region is CASSSSLAGLPYEQYV. The CDR3 nucleotides read TGTGCCAGCAGTTCATCACTAGCGGGGCTTCCCTACGAGCAGTACGTC.

V usage is TRBV7-9 and J usage is TRBJ1-4; 7 bases map to TRBD1. Trimming cost V 8 bases and J 0 bases; bases outside gene matches: 9. The CDR3 runs to 16 residues. CDR1 SEHNR and CDR2 FQNEAQ come from the germline V gene (reference sequence). CDR3 residues: CASHRDSAPTNEKLFF. DNA of the CDR3: TGTGCCAGCCACCGGGACAGCGCTCCAACTAATGAAAAACTGTTTTTT.

The chain carries TRBV27 and TRBJ1-5; weak D call: TRBD1 (6 bases). The CDR3 totals 14 residues. Germline loops: CDR1 MNHEY, CDR2 SMNVEV (reference sequence). V was pared by 6 bases and J by 3 bases, with 12 bases between. CDR3 coding DNA: TGTGCCAGCAGGGGGGGCGGGTACAATCAGCCCCAGCATTTT. It codes for CASRGGGYNQPQHF.

This clonotype occurred a few times. V and J are TRBV12-3 or TRBV12-4 and TRBJ1-6; TRBD1 matches 9 bases. With V trimmed by 6 bases and J by 10 bases, 7 bases remained unmatched. The CDR3 loop spans 14 amino acids. This CDR3 reads CASSLNRGQSPLHF. The CDR3 region has the DNA TGTGCCAGCAGCCTGAACAGGGGGCAATCACCCCTCCACTTT.

There are many counts of this clonotype. The V and J genes are TRBV9 and TRBJ2-1, with D unresolved. This CDR3 contains 15 residues. In germline, CDR1 is SGDLS, CDR2 YYNGEE. V was shortened by 0 bases and J by 0 bases, with 7 bases between the two germline ends. The CDR3 DNA follows: TGTGCCAGCAGCGTAGTGGGAAGCTCCTACAATGAGCAGTTCTTC. Translated: CASSVVGSSYNEQFF. The complete variable domain, with remaining parts taken from reference TRBV9 and TRBJ2-1, reads DSGVTQTPKHLITATGQRVTLRCSPRSGDLSVYWYQQSLDQGLQFLIQYYNGEERAKGNILERFSAQQFPDLHSELNLSSLELGDSALYFCASSVVGSSYNEQFFGPGTRLTVL.

The chain is built from TRBV18 and TRBJ2-1; D may be TRBD2 (5 bases). CDR3 length: 14 amino acids. Trimming pared 0 bases from V and 4 bases from J, leaving 7 bases between. The germline V gene has CDR1 KGHSH and CDR2 LQKENI. The CDR3 is CASSPPPGYNEQFF. Here the CDR3 DNA reads TGTGCCAGCTCACCACCCCCGGGGTACAATGAGCAGTTCTTC.

The chain combines TRBV4-2 with TRBJ1-4; D gene uncertain. The CDR3 has 14 residues. Germline CDR1 and CDR2: LGHNA and YNFKEQ. Trimming removed 4 bases from V and 2 bases from J, with 8 bases in between. CDR3 region: CASSRAITNEKLFF. For the CDR3, the DNA is TGTGCCAGCAGCCGGGCAATCACTAATGAAAAACTGTTTTTT.

This clonotype occurred a few times. The chain is built from TRBV15 and TRBJ1-5; D gene unclear. Trimming stripped 9 bases from V and 3 bases from J, with 12 bases between. The CDR3 extends over 13 amino acids. CDR1 and CDR2 (germline): LNHNV, YYDKDF (reference sequence). The CDR3 protein is CATRGFANQPQHF. Here the CDR3 DNA reads TGTGCCACACGGGGTTTCGCCAATCAGCCCCAGCATTTT.

This clonotype appeared many times. V usage is TRBV6-5 and J usage is TRBJ2-6; possibly TRBD1 for D (5 bases). The germline V gene has CDR1 MNHEY and CDR2 SVGAGI. V dropped 4 bases and J dropped 1 base, with 8 bases sitting between them. This CDR3 is built from 15 residues. CDR3 nucleotide sequence: TGTGCCAGCAGTTCGTCAGGGTCTGGGGCCAACGTCCTGACTTTC. This translates into CASSSSGSGANVLTF.

This rearrangement joins TRBV20-1 to TRBJ2-4; D gene unclear. V lost 1 base and J 5 bases, leaving 6 bases between the germline ends. The CDR3 runs 12 residues. Germline V lookup: CDR1 DFQATT, CDR2 SNEGSKA (reference sequence). This chain's CDR3 is CSARVHENIQYF. CDR3 in DNA: TGCAGTGCTAGAGTACACGAAAACATTCAGTACTTC.